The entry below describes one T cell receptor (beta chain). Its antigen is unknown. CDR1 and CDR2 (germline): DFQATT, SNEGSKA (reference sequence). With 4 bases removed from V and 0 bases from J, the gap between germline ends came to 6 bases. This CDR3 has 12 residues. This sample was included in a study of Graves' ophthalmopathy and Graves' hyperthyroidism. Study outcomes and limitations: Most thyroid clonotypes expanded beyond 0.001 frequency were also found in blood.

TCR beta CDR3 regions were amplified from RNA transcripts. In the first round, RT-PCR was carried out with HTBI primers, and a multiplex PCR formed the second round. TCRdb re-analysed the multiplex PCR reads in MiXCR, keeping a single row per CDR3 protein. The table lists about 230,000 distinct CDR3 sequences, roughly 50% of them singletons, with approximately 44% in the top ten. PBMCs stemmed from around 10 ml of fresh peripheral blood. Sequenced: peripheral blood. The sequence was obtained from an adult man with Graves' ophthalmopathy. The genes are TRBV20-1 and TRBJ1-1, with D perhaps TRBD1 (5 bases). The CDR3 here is CSAKGLNTEAFF. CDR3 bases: TGCAGTGCTAAGGGGCTGAACACTGAAGCTTTCTTT.